What follows describes a single TCR beta chain. A much larger clone lies a single base off, so this may be a read error. Per the germline V gene, CDR1 is MNHEY and CDR2 is SMNVEV (reference sequence). The CDR3 is 13 residues long. Trimming stripped 3 bases from V and 4 bases from J, with 10 bases between. This record comes from a study of OX40 agonist ivuxolimab in advanced cancers. Study-wide background: Every 2 weeks, patients received ivuxolimab intravenously, dosed at 0.01 to 10 mg/kg.

On cycle 4 day 1 and cycle 7 day 1, as well as at baseline, blood was sampled. Assay used: immunoSEQ multiplex PCR; TCRdb lists only in-frame clones, some missing. Among approximately 40,000 clones, approximately 79% were seen once, and the ten largest hold under 9%. Sequenced here: CD4+ or CD8+ T cells sorted from blood, sampled in a trial of the OX40 agonist ivuxolimab. The chain is built from TRBV27 and TRBJ2-7; no clear D. This TCR was recovered from an adult with an advanced solid tumor such as melanoma, head and neck, liver or kidney cancer. CDR3 region: CASSLAGPYEQYF. The CDR3, as DNA: TGTGCCAGCAGTTTGGCCGGTCCTTACGAGCAGTACTTC.